The T cell receptor beta chain under discussion was sequenced for a study of molecular identifiers for immune sequencing clone quantification. Study outcomes and limitations: For highly expanded clones, sizes could be underestimated when identical TCR molecules share a barcode. Over 99% of effector molecules, yet under 1% of naive-cell molecules, were held by clones above 20 RNA copies.

The CDR3 sequence is 15 residues long. In germline, CDR1 is SGHDT, CDR2 YYEEEE. V lost 1 base and J lost 0, with 10 bases in between. MiXCR, applied by TCRdb to the PCR reads, yields one record per CDR3 protein. Of about 510,000 distinct CDR3 sequences in the sample, 20% to 25% were seen once. Turning to this clonotype: As yet, its antigen is unknown.

Construction of naive CD8 libraries employed about 18,000 to 1,000,000 sorted cells together with 10%, 30% or 50% RNA. Sorting captured naive CD8 T cells as CD8+CD4-CCR7+CD45RA+. The sequenced material came from naive CD8+ T cells from blood, with Jurkat cell RNA spiked in. As to subset: FACS-sorted CD8+CD4-CCR7+CD45RA+ naive T cells. This chain uses TRBV5-6 with TRBJ2-5, with D tentatively TRBD1 (6 bases). This TCR derives from a human donor in good health. Some libraries in this study had Jurkat cell RNA spiked in. The CDR3 is CASSLLGANQETQYF. Written as DNA, the CDR3 is TGTGCCAGCAGCTTGCTGGGGGCAAACCAAGAGACCCAGTACTTC.